This T cell receptor (beta chain) stems from a study of Graves' ophthalmopathy and Graves' hyperthyroidism. Broader study findings: The model predicted ophthalmopathy progression with 70.59% sensitivity and around 72% specificity.

The CDR3 sequence is 14 residues long. CDR1 is SEHNR and CDR2 is FQNEAQ in the germline V gene (reference sequence). The V gene end was trimmed by 5 bases and the J gene end by 2 bases; junction bases not matched to a gene: 5. With respect to this clonotype: Antigen: not known.

The authors amplified TCR beta CDR3 regions, and they did so from RNA transcripts for repertoire sequencing. First-round RT-PCR employed HTBI primers, with a second-round multiplex PCR after it. TCRdb analysed the multiplex PCR reads with MiXCR anew, one entry per CDR3 protein. The table lists 500,000 to 600,000 distinct CDR3 sequences, about two fifths of them singletons. Eligible hyperthyroidism cases comprised new diagnoses of under 2 months' duration in individuals aged 18 to 65. The specimen was peripheral blood or thyroid tissue (not recorded which). This TCR came from an adult man with Graves' hyperthyroidism. This sequence joins TRBV7-9 and TRBJ2-7; 8 nucleotides align to TRBD1. The CDR3 nucleotides read TGTGCCAGCAGCGTTGAGGACAGGGCCTACGAGCAGTACTTC. Translating gives CASSVEDRAYEQYF.